Sequencing of this T cell receptor (beta chain) was carried out in a study of blood T cell repertoires in COVID-19. At the level of the study: The study drew acute and convalescent COVID-19 samples from the United States, Italy and Spain. Sources were T cells, B-cell-depleted T cells, or PBMCs; the material itself was cDNA or gDNA.

The CDR3 spans 17 residues. CDR1 is SGHTA and CDR2 is FQGNSA in the germline V gene. V was shortened by 2 bases and J by 0 bases, with 17 bases between the two germline ends. The table came from immunoSEQ multiplex PCR; TCRdb's copy has only in-frame clones and leaves some out. The sample has about 130,000 clones, approximately 79% seen once. The rearrangement joins TRBV7-2 to TRBJ2-7, with TRBD2 as a possible D gene (6 bases). Sequencing used PBMCs or T cells enriched from blood (not recorded which). This TCR came from a man in his forties with acute COVID-19. The CDR3 protein is CASSLRIAAGNSYEQYF. The CDR3 coding sequence is TGTGCCAGCAGCTTAAGGATTGCAGCGGGCAACTCCTACGAGCAGTACTTC.